This T cell receptor (beta chain) was obtained from a study of T cells after yellow fever vaccination (dated by TCRdb to the late 2010s). The study in broad terms: The SMART-Seq v4 Ultra Low Input RNA kit was used to prepare libraries from fractions with low cell numbers. Bulk PBMC replicates and cell subsets were isolated from blood drawn at multiple timepoints before and after both primary and secondary immunization. Bulk TCR alpha and beta repertoires were sequenced longitudinally to track T-cell clones before and after primary and booster YFV17D yellow fever vaccination. Two healthy male donors, one aged 18 to 29 and one aged 30 to 40 years, were included in the cohort. Summary of the overall study and its limitations: FACS-sorted repertoires could contain abundant contaminating clonotypes from the bulk population, so computational filtering was required. Compared with the primary T-cell response, the secondary T-cell response was faster but weaker, reaching its peak on day 5 rather than on day 15. Only a couple of donors were included in the study, so the extent to which the findings can be generalized is limited. A small fraction of clonotypes appeared in both the CD4 and CD8 compartments, likely as a result of convergent recombination. Most clones expanded after primary vaccination were re-detected after the booster (almost 98% of CD4 and about nine tenths of CD8), suggesting broad memory maintenance.

As concerns this clonotype: There is no known antigen for this receptor. No much larger clonotype is one base removed from it; base qualities were not supplied.

The treatment or condition label, as the study defines it: live attenuated yellow fever vaccine strain. Two biological replicates of bulk PBMCs were collected at each blood-draw timepoint. A standard Ficoll-Paque protocol was used to isolate PBMCs from peripheral blood. TriZol was used to extract RNA from bulk PBMCs, CD4 and CD8 fractions, and dextramer-positive and dextramer-negative fractions. TCR cDNA was made using 5'RACE template switching, a step that added a universal primer site and unique molecular identifiers. cDNA synthesis was primed from both the TCR alpha and TCR beta constant segments. Library amplification involved two PCR steps, and the second step added sample barcodes and sequencing adapters. Sequencing of libraries was done on Illumina HiSeq 2500 (2x100 bp) or NovaSeq (2x150 bp). The source study handled its data this way. Reads were demultiplexed and collapsed into UMI consensus sequences with MIGEC, and V(D)J alignment was performed with MiXCR. Vaccine-responding clonotypes were defined with edgeR using replicate PBMC samples, requiring FDR below 0.01 and a log2 fold change above 5 up to day 15. Each bulk clonotype was labeled CD4 or CD8 based on which sequenced repertoire, CD4 or CD8, contained the clonotype at higher abundance. The raw public reads went through TCRdb reprocessing: fastp at Q25, MiXCR clone calling, in-frame beta chains kept. Rows matching on CDR3 protein sequence are summarized as one entry with the most common DNA and genes. For this entry, the V and J calls and clone size follow TCRdb and not the study's own pipeline. The sample table holds approximately 510,000 distinct CDR3 sequences, of which around a fifth were seen once. Clones ranked in the top ten supply around 16% of the sample.

This material consisted of PBMCs, taken roughly 23 days after the first yellow fever vaccination. The receptor's source is a man in his late teens or twenties who received the YFV17D yellow fever vaccine.

The bases are TGCGCCAGCAGCTTGGGGTGGCAGGGGCTATCCCCCTACCCTAGCTCCTACGAGCAGTACGTC. Its amino acids are CASSLGWQGLSPYPSSYEQYV. Here the chain combines TRBV5-1 and TRBJ2-7; perhaps TRBD1 is the D gene, with 6 bases matching. Counted from cysteine to valine, this CDR3 has 21 amino acids. Here the CDR3 DNA is all that survives: 63 bases in frame from base 1. From a lookup of the germline V gene, CDR1 and CDR2 are SGHRS and YFSETQ. Trimming removed 0 bases from V and 0 bases from J, leaving 28 bases between the germline ends.